The 18 T cell receptor beta chains presented below share a single source sample, sequenced in a study of cytomegalovirus exposure and HLA in healthy donors. The table came from immunoSEQ multiplex PCR; TCRdb's copy has only in-frame clones and leaves some out. The sample has roughly 310,000 clones, 88% seen once; the top ten hold approximately 0.95%. Specimen: PBMCs. These TCRs come from a man aged 25 to 40 in good health and CMV-seronegative.

This clone was seen a handful of times. The genes are TRBV18 and TRBJ2-7; D perhaps matches TRBD1 (6 bases). The ends were cut back, 3 bases at V and 2 bases at J, with 8 bases in the middle. Germline CDR1 and CDR2: KGHSH and LQKENI. There are 13 residues in the CDR3. CDR3: CASSPTGPYEQYF. The CDR3, as DNA: TGTGCCAGCTCACCGACAGGCCCCTACGAGCAGTACTTC.

This clone has just a few counts. V usage is TRBV5-1 and J usage is TRBJ1-1, with unresolved D. V shed 4 bases and J shed 1 base, with 8 bases lying between them. This CDR3 region has 13 residues. Germline assignment: CDR1 SGHRS and CDR2 YFSETQ. CDR3 nucleotide sequence: TGCGCCAGCAGCCATCTACCGAACACTGAAGCTTTCTTT. This codes for CASSHLPNTEAFF. Variable domain in full (rest from reference TRBV5-1 and TRBJ1-1): KAGVTQTPRYLIKTRGQQVTLSCSPISGHRSVSWYQQTPGQGLQFLFEYFSETQRNKGNFPGRFSGRQFSNSRSEMNVSTLELGDSALYLCASSHLPNTEAFFGQGTRLTVV.

The chain has TRBV7-6 and TRBJ2-1; 14 bases fit TRBD2. The CDR3 loop spans 20 amino acids. Germline V gene sequence: CDR1 SGHVS, CDR2 FNYEAQ. V shed 5 bases, J shed 1 base, and the junction held 13 bases outside the gene matches. CDR3 bases: TGTGCCAGCAGCAAAATACCGGGACTAGCGGGGGTAAGGTCCTACAATGAGCAGTTCTTC. Its translation is CASSKIPGLAGVRSYNEQFF. The variable domain in full, with the rest retrieved from reference TRBV7-6 and TRBJ2-1, is GAGVSQSPRYKVTKRGQDVALRCDPISGHVSLYWYRQALGQGPEFLTYFNYEAQQDKSGLPNDRFSAERPEGSISTLTIQRTEQRDSAMYRCASSKIPGLAGVRSYNEQFFGPGTRLTVL.

Here the CDR3 reads CAWSVLKSVSGFCGDEQFF. DNA of the CDR3: TGTGCCTGGAGTGTATTGAAATCGGTTTCGGGGTTTTGTGGGGATGAGCAGTTCTTC. The chain is built from TRBV30 and TRBJ2-1, with D maybe TRBD2 (5 bases). From germline, CDR1 is GTSNPN and CDR2 SVGIG (reference sequence). This CDR3 has 19 residues. With 0 bases removed from V and 8 bases from J, the gap between germline ends came to 29 bases.

The chain links TRBV19 to TRBJ1-1; a weak D match, TRBD1 (6 bases). V was shortened by 7 bases and J by 0 bases, with 9 bases between the two germline ends. Germline CDR1 is LNHDA and CDR2 is SQIVND (reference sequence). The CDR3 length is 13 residues. Written as DNA, the CDR3 is TGTGCCAGTACCGGACAGATGAACACTGAAGCTTTCTTT. Translated: CASTGQMNTEAFF.

The chain recombines TRBV19 with TRBJ2-5; 9 bases align to TRBD1. The CDR3 has 13 residues. Per germline, CDR1 LNHDA and CDR2 SQIVND (reference sequence). The V segment lost 6 bases and the J segment 4 bases; nucleotides outside the gene matches: 3. CDR3 DNA sequence: TGTGCCAGTAGGAAGGGACAGGGAGAGACCCAGTACTTC. Residues: CASRKGQGETQYF.

The chain carries TRBV10-2 and TRBJ2-3; TRBD2 agrees at 9 bases. CDR3 length equals 15 residues. After removal of 6 bases from V and 0 bases from J, the junction contained 4 bases not matched to a gene. Germline loops: CDR1 WSHSY, CDR2 SAAADI. In nucleotides, the CDR3 is TGCGCCAGCAGAACTAGCGGGCAAAGCACAGATACGCAGTATTTT. The encoded protein is CASRTSGQSTDTQYF.

The chain employs TRBV11-2 and TRBJ2-2; possibly TRBD1 for D (5 bases). Trimming removed 1 base at V and 5 bases at J, with 11 bases between. Per germline, CDR1 SGHAT and CDR2 FQNNGV. The CDR3 contains 15 residues. The chain's CDR3 is CASSLAGRYTGELFF. The CDR3 DNA is TGTGCCAGCAGCTTAGCAGGGCGGTATACCGGGGAGCTGTTTTTT.

V gene TRBV7-9 combines with J gene TRBJ2-2; 7 bases agree with TRBD1. Germline V lookup: CDR1 SEHNR, CDR2 FQNEAQ (reference sequence). J gave up 6 bases and V 2 bases, and 6 bases lay outside the gene matches. The CDR3 is 15 amino acids. In DNA form, the CDR3 reads TGTGCCAGCAGCTTATACAGGGGTACGGCCGGGGAGCTGTTTTTT. It yields the protein CASSLYRGTAGELFF.

This chain links TRBV5-1 with TRBJ2-3, with D perhaps matching TRBD2 (6 bases). The CDR3 runs to 15 residues. With 7 bases removed from V and 6 bases from J, the gap between germline ends came to 21 bases. Germline assignment: CDR1 SGHRS and CDR2 YFSETQ. Here the CDR3 DNA reads TGCGCCAGCCGTATAGAAGGCGGGGTTTGGGATACGCAGTATTTT. Translating it yields CASRIEGGVWDTQYF.

This clone turned up a few times. The chain employs TRBV7-9 and TRBJ1-5; no definite D call. Trimming shortened V by 0 bases and J by 6 bases, and 3 bases separated the two germline ends. Germline lookup yields CDR1 SEHNR and CDR2 FQNEAQ (reference sequence). The CDR3 has 12 residues. CDR3 residues: CASSLAAQPQHF. Here the CDR3 DNA reads TGTGCCAGCAGCTTAGCAGCTCAGCCCCAGCATTTT.

V usage is TRBV25-1 and J usage is TRBJ1-4; D may be TRBD1 (5 bases). Trimming pared 1 base from V and 4 bases from J, leaving 10 bases between. Germline CDR1 reads MGHDK; CDR2 reads SYGVNS. The CDR3 sequence is 15 residues long. As DNA, the CDR3 is TGTGCCAGCAGTGAATTGGCCCAGGGTAATGAAAAACTGTTTTTT. Amino acid sequence: CASSELAQGNEKLFF.

In this sample, this clone turned up many times. The chain employs TRBV11-2 and TRBJ1-3, with a tentative D call TRBD1 (5 bases). Between the trimmed V and J ends, which lost 6 bases and 3 bases, there was a span of 15 bases. The CDR3 loop spans 15 amino acids. Germline assignment: CDR1 SGHAT and CDR2 FQNNGV. In DNA form, the CDR3 reads TGTGCCAGCAGTCAAGTAGGGGTTCATGGAAACACCATATATTTT. Amino acid sequence: CASSQVGVHGNTIYF.

The rearrangement uses TRBV10-3 and TRBJ1-2; maybe TRBD1 (6 bases). The germline gives CDR1 ENHRY, CDR2 SYGVKD. CDR3 length: 14 residues. Between the trimmed V and J ends, which lost 3 bases and 2 bases, there was a span of 10 bases. The CDR3 bases are TGTGCCATCAGTGATCAAACAGGGAACTATGGCTACACCTTC. The encoded protein is CAISDQTGNYGYTF.

The chain has TRBV6-5 and TRBJ1-2; 8 nucleotides line up with TRBD1. After removal of 7 bases from V and 4 bases from J, the junction contained 11 bases not matched to a gene. This CDR3 is 15 amino acids long. The germline CDR1 and CDR2 sequences are MNHEY and SVGAGI. The CDR3 bases are TGTGCCAGCACCAAAGAGCAGGGGGCGAGCTATGGCTACACCTTC. Translating it yields CASTKEQGASYGYTF.

As for this clone: This same CDR3 is encoded by further DNA sequences in the sample. The rearrangement uses TRBV27 and TRBJ2-7; 7 nucleotides match TRBD1. V trimming: 2 bases; J trimming: 3 bases; junction bases outside the gene matches: 4. The CDR3 loop spans 14 amino acids. Germline V gene data show CDR1 as MNHEY and CDR2 as SMNVEV (reference sequence). CDR3 loop: CASSLEGAGYEQYF. DNA for the CDR3: TGTGCCAGCAGTTTAGAGGGGGCGGGCTACGAGCAGTACTTC.

V usage is TRBV6-4 and J usage is TRBJ2-1; 9 bases match TRBD2. The CDR3 sequence is 17 residues long. With 10 bases clipped from V and 4 bases from J, the junction kept 17 bases outside the gene matches. Looked up from germline, CDR1 is MRHNA and CDR2 is SNTAGT. CDR3 sequence reads: CATKRFGLAGEYNEQFF. DNA for the CDR3: TGTGCCACCAAGAGGTTCGGTTTAGCGGGGGAGTACAATGAGCAGTTCTTC.

The chain combines TRBV7-2 with TRBJ2-5; no definite D call. V lost 5 bases to trimming and J lost 4 bases, with 8 bases between them. Germline values: CDR1 SGHTA, CDR2 FQGNSA. This CDR3 has 12 amino acids. The DNA for the CDR3 is TGTGCCAGCAGCCCGCCCAGAGAGACCCAGTACTTC. Translating it yields CASSPPRETQYF.